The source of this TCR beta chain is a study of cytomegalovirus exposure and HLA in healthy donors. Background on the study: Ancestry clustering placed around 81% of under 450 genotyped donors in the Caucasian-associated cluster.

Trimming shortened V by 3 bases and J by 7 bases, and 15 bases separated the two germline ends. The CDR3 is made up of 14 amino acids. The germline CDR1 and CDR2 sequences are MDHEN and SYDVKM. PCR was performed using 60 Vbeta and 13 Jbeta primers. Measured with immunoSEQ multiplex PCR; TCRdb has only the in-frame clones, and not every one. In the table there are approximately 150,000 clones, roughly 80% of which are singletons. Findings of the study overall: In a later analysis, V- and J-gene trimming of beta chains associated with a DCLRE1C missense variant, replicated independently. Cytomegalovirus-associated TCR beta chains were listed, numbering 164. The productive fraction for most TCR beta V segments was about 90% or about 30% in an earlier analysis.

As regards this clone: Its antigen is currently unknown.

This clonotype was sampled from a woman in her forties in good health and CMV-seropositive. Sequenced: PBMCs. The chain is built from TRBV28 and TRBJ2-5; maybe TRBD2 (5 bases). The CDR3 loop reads CASSLGWRVVTQYF. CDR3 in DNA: TGTGCCAGCAGTTTGGGGTGGCGGGTAGTGACCCAGTACTTC.